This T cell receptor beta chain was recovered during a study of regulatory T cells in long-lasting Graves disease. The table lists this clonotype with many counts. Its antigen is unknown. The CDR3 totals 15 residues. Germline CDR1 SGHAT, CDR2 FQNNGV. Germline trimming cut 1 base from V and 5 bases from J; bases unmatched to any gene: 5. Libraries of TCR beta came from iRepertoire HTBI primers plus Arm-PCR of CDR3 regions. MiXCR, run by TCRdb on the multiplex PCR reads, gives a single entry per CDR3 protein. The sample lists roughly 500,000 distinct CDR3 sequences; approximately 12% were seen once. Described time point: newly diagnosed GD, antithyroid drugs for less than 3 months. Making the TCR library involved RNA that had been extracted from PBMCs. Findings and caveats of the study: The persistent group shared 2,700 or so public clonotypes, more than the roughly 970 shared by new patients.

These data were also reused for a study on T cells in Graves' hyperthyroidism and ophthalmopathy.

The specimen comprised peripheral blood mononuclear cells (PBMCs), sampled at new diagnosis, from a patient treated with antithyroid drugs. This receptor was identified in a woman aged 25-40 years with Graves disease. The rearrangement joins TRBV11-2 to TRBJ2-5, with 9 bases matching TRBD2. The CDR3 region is CASSLGVREGETQYF. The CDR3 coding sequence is TGTGCCAGCAGCTTAGGAGTGCGGGAGGGGGAGACCCAGTACTTC.